This T cell receptor beta chain originates from a study of T cells after yellow fever vaccination. Notes on the study in general: Post-booster samples contained most primary-vaccination clones (approximately 95% CD4, approximately 88% CD8).

TCRdb reprocessed the 5' RACE reads with MiXCR, giving one entry per CDR3 protein. This table has hundreds of thousands of distinct CDR3 sequences, 8.7% appearing once. The germline V gene has CDR1 SEHNR and CDR2 FQNEAQ (reference sequence). V was clipped by 1 base and J by 0 bases, with 9 bases between them. The CDR3 has 16 residues. Of note for this clonotype: The antigen is unknown.

The origin of this receptor is a man between 18 and 29 years old who received the YFV17D yellow fever vaccine. The specimen was PBMCs, collected on the day of the first yellow fever vaccination. J is TRBJ2-2 and V is TRBV7-9; D is perhaps TRBD1 (5 bases). CDR3 amino acids: CASSLETDPNTGELFF. CDR3 nucleotide sequence: TGTGCCAGCAGCTTAGAGACAGACCCGAACACCGGGGAGCTGTTTTTT. Filled out from reference TRBV7-9 and TRBJ2-2, the complete variable domain reads DTGVSQNPRHKITKRGQNVTFRCDPISEHNRLYWYRQTLGQGPEFLTYFQNEAQLEKSRLLSDRFSAERPKGSFSTLEIQRTEQGDSAMYLCASSLETDPNTGELFFGEGSRLTVL.